This paragraph reports one T cell receptor (beta chain). What it binds is unknown. The data derive from a study of cytomegalovirus exposure and HLA in healthy donors. Overall study results and limits: Previous analysis showed most TCR beta V segments were productive about 87% or about 30% of the time. Common viral pathogens (according to a later analysis) appeared linked to several of the most significant clusters.

CDR3 length: 13 residues. Germline CDR1 reads SGHTA; CDR2 reads FQGTGA. V lost 5 bases, J lost 3 bases, and 1 base stayed unmatched. Vbeta (60) and Jbeta (13) primers were used in the PCR. The table came from immunoSEQ multiplex PCR; TCRdb's copy has only in-frame clones and leaves some out. The sample includes approximately 130,000 clones, 75% to 85% seen only once; the top ten take about 7.5%. The specimen was PBMCs. The rearrangement joins TRBV7-3 to TRBJ2-3; 8 nucleotides match TRBD1. The receptor's source is a woman aged 45-59 years in good health and CMV-seropositive. The CDR3 coding sequence is TGTGCCAGCAGCGACAGGGGTACAGATACGCAGTATTTT. Protein sequence: CASSDRGTDTQYF.